The sequence of this TCR beta chain was determined in a study of T cells after yellow fever vaccination (dated by TCRdb to about 2019). About the full investigation: Libraries from fractions with low cell numbers were prepared with the SMART-Seq v4 Ultra Low Input RNA kit. Blood samples were taken at several timepoints before and after primary and secondary immunization, and bulk PBMC replicates and cell subsets were isolated. Two healthy male donors, one aged 18 to 29 and one aged 30 to 40 years, made up the cohort. To follow T-cell clones before and after primary and booster YFV17D yellow fever vaccination, bulk TCR alpha and beta repertoires were sequenced over time.

The treatment or condition tag for this specimen amounts to: live attenuated yellow fever vaccine strain. PBMCs were isolated from peripheral blood using a standard Ficoll-Paque protocol. CD4 and CD8 T-cell fractions were isolated with Dynabeads CD4 and CD8 positive selection kits. RNA was extracted with TriZol from bulk PBMCs, CD4 and CD8 fractions, and dextramer-positive and dextramer-negative fractions. TCR cDNA was made using 5'RACE template switching, a step that added a universal primer site and unique molecular identifiers. Priming for cDNA synthesis came from both the TCR alpha and TCR beta constant segments. Library amplification involved two PCR steps, and the second step added sample barcodes and sequencing adapters. Sequencing of libraries was done on Illumina HiSeq 2500 (2x100 bp) or NovaSeq (2x150 bp). The authors' analysis ran thus. Reads were demultiplexed and collapsed into UMI consensus sequences with MIGEC, and V(D)J alignment was performed with MiXCR. Using edgeR on replicate PBMC samples, clonotypes were called vaccine-responding if FDR was below 0.01 and the log2 fold change was above 5 up to day 15. Bulk clonotypes were assigned CD4 or CD8 identity according to which sequenced CD4 or CD8 repertoire held them at higher abundance. TCRdb reprocessing: public reads trimmed at Q25 with fastp, clones called with MiXCR, in-frame beta chains kept. Rows are combined by CDR3 protein, so each entry shows the most common genes and DNA. What appears here as the V and J calls and clone size reflects TCRdb's work, not the paper's. Here the sample has approximately 150,000 distinct CDR3 sequences; 6.2% occur a single time. The ten most abundant clones make up 2.9% of the sample.

The germline V gene (reference sequence) provides CDR1 DFQATT and CDR2 SNEGSKA. Its CDR3 holds 13 amino acids, cysteine through phenylalanine. The kept DNA is CDR3 alone, 39 bases in frame from the first base. Trimming accounts for 7 bases at V and 0 bases at J, while the number of junction bases matched to no gene is 4. This clonotype was picked up a small number of times. The antigen it recognizes is unknown. One base away there is no much larger clone; base qualities are not given. Overall study results and their limits: After the booster, most clones that had expanded after primary vaccination were detected again (about 97% of CD4 and 88% of CD8), suggesting broad maintenance of memory. Because abundant contaminating clonotypes from the bulk population could be contained in FACS-sorted repertoires, computational filtering was required. A small share of clonotypes was detected in both CD4 and CD8 compartments, with the overlap likely arising from convergent recombination. Compared with the primary T-cell response, the secondary T-cell response was weaker but faster, peaking on day 5 rather than day 15. Only a couple of donors were included in the study, so the extent to which the findings can be generalized is limited.

Sequenced here: CD4+ T cells sorted from PBMCs, sampled on the day of the first yellow fever vaccination. The chain was built from TRBV20-1 and TRBJ1-2; 8 central nucleotides agree with TRBD1. This sequence originates from a man between 18 and 35 years old who received the YFV17D yellow fever vaccine. The nucleotide sequence is TGCAGTGGTGCGGGACAGGCTAACTATGGCTACACCTTC. It encodes CSGAGQANYGYTF.